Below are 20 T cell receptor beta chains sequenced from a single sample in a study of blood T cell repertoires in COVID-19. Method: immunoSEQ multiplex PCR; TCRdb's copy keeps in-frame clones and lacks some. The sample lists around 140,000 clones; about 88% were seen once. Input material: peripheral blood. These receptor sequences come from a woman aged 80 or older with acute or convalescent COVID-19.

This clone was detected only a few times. The CDR3 here is CASSINRVAEKLFF. CDR3 DNA sequence: TGTGCCAGTAGTATAAACAGGGTGGCTGAAAAACTGTTTTTT. The V gene is TRBV19, the J gene TRBJ1-4, with D maybe TRBD1 (6 bases). Between the trimmed V and J ends, which lost 2 bases and 7 bases, there was a span of 11 bases. The germline CDR1 and CDR2 sequences are LNHDA and SQIVND (reference sequence). This CDR3 comprises 14 residues.

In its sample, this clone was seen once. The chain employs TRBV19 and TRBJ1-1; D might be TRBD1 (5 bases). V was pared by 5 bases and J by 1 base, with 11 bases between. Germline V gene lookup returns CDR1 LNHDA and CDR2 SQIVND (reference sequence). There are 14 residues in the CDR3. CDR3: CASSQDRPNTEAFF. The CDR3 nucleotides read TGTGCCAGTAGTCAAGACAGACCGAACACTGAAGCTTTCTTT.

CDR3 residues: CASSVSTGGGKNIQYF. DNA for the CDR3: TGTGCCAGCAGTGTCAGTACGGGGGGAGGCAAAAACATTCAGTACTTC. The rearrangement links TRBV6-1 to TRBJ2-4, with 7 bases matching TRBD2. CDR1 MNHNS and CDR2 SASEGT come from the germline V gene. The trim removed 4 bases at V and 3 bases at J, leaving 9 bases unmatched. The CDR3 is made up of 16 amino acids.

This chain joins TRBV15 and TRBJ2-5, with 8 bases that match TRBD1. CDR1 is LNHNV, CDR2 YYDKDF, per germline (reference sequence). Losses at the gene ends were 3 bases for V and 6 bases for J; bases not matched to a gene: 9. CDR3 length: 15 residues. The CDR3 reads CATSSRTGLVKTQYF. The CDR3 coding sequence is TGTGCCACCAGCAGTAGGACAGGGCTTGTGAAGACCCAGTACTTC.

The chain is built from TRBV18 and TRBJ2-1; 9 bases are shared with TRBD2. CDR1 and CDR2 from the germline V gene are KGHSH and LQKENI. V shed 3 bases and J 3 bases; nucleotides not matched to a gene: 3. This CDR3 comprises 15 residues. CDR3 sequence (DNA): TGTGCCAGCTCACCCCCGACTAGCGGCTACAATGAGCAGTTCTTC. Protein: CASSPPTSGYNEQFF.

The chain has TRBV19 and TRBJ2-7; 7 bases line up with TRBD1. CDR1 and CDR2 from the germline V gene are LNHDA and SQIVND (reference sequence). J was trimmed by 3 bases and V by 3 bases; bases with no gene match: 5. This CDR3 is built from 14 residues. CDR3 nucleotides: TGTGCCAGTAGTATGGCGACAGGGAACTACGAGCAGTACTTC. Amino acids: CASSMATGNYEQYF.

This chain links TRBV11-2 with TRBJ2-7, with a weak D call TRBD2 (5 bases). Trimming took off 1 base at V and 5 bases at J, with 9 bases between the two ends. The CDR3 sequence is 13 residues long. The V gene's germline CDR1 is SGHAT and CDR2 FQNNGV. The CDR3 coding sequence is TGTGCCAGCAGCTTAGCGGCCGGGGACGAGCAGTACTTC. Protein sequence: CASSLAAGDEQYF.

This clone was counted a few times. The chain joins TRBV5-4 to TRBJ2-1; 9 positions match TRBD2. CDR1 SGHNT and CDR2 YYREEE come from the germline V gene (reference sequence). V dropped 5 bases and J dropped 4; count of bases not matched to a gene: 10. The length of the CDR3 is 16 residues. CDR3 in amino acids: CASRSSSGNYYNEQFF. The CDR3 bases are TGTGCCAGCAGATCGTCTAGCGGGAATTATTACAATGAGCAGTTCTTC.

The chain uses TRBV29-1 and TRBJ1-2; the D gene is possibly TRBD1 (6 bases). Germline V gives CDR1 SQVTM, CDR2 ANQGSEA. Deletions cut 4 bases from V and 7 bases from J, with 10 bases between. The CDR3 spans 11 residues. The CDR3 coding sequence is TGCAGCGTTGGAAGACAGGTTGGCTACACCTTC. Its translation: CSVGRQVGYTF.

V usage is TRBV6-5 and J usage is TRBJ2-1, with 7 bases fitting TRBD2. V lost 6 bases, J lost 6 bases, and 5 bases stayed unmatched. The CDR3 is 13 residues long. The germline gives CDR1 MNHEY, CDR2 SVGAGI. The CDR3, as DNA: TGTGCCAGCAGCCACCGACTAGCCAATGAGCAGTTCTTC. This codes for CASSHRLANEQFF.

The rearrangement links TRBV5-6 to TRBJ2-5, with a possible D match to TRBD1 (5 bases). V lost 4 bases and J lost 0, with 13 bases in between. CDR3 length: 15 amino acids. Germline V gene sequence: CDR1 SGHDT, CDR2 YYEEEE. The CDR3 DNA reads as TGTGCCAGCAGCGAAGGGGTTGTATACCAAGAGACCCAGTACTTC. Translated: CASSEGVVYQETQYF.

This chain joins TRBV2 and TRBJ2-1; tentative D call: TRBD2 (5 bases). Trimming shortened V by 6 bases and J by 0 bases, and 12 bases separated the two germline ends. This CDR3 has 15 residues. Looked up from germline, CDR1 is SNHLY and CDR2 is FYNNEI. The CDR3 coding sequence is TGTGCCAGCAGAACACTAGTAGCCTCCTACAATGAGCAGTTCTTC. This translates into CASRTLVASYNEQFF.

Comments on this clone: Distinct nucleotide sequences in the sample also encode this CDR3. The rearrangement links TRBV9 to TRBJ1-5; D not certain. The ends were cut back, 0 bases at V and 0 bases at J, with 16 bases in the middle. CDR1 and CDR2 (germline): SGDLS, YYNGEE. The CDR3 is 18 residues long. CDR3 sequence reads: CASSVAGWAAYSNQPQHF. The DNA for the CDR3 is TGTGCCAGCAGCGTAGCAGGCTGGGCAGCCTATAGCAATCAGCCCCAGCATTTT.

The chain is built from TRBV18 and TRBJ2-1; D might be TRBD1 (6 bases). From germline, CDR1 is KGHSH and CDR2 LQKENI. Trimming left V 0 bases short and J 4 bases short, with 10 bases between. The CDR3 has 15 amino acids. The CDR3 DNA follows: TGTGCCAGCTCACCACCAGTTGGACAGTACAATGAGCAGTTCTTC. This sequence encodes CASSPPVGQYNEQFF.

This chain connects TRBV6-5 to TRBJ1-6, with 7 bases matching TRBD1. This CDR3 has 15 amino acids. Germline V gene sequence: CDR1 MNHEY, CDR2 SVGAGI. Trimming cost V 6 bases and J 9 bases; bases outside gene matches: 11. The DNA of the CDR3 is TGTGCCAGCAGGCCTCCGGGACAGCGGACTTCACCCCTCCACTTT. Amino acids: CASRPPGQRTSPLHF.

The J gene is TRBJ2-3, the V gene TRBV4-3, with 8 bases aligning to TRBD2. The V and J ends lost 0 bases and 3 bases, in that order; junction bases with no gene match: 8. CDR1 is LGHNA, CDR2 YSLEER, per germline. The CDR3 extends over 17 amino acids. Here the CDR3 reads CASSQDLMTGGTDTQYF. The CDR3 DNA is TGCGCCAGCAGCCAAGATCTCATGACGGGAGGGACAGATACGCAGTATTTT.

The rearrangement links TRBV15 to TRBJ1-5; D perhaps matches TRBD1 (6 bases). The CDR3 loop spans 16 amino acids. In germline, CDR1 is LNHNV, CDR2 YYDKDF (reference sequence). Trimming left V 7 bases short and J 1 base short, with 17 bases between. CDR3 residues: CATTPGGHSSNQPQHF. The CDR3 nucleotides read TGTGCCACCACCCCGGGGGGACATAGCAGCAATCAGCCCCAGCATTTT.

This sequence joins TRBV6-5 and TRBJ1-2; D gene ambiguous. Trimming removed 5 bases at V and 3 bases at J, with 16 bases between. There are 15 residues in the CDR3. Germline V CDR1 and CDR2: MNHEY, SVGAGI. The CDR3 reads CASSNPSKRYYGYTF. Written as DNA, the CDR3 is TGTGCCAGCAGTAATCCTTCCAAGCGCTACTATGGCTACACCTTC.

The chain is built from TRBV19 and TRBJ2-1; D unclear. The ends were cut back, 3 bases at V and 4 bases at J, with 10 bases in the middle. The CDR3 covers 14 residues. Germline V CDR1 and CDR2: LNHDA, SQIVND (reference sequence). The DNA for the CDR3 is TGTGCCAGTAGTATTTTGTCAATTTACAATGAGCAGTTCTTC. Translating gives CASSILSIYNEQFF.

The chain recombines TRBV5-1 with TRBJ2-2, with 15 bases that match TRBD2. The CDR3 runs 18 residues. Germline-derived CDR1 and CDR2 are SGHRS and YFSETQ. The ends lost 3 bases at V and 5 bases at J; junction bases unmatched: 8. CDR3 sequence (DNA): TGCGCCAGCAGCTCTGGACTAGCGGGGGGGCCGATAACCGGGGAGCTGTTTTTT. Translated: CASSSGLAGGPITGELFF. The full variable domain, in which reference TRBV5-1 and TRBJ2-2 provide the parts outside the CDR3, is KAGVTQTPRYLIKTRGQQVTLSCSPISGHRSVSWYQQTPGQGLQFLFEYFSETQRNKGNFPGRFSGRQFSNSRSEMNVSTLELGDSALYLCASSSGLAGGPITGELFFGEGSRLTVL.